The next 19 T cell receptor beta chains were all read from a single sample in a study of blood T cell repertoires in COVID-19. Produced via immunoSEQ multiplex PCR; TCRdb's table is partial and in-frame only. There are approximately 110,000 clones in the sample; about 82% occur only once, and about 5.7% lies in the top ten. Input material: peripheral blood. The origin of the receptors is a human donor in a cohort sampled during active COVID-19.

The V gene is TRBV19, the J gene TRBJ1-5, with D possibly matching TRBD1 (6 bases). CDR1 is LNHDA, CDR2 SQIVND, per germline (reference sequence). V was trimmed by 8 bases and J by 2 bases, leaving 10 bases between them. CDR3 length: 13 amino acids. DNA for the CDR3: TGTGCCAGTGACAGGAGCGGCAATCAGCCCCAGCATTTT. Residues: CASDRSGNQPQHF. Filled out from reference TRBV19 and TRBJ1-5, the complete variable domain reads DGGITQSPKYLFRKEGQNVTLSCEQNLNHDAMYWYRQDPGQGLRLIYYSQIVNDFQKGDIAEGYSVSREKKESFPLTVTSAQKNPTAFYLCASDRSGNQPQHFGDGTRLSIL.

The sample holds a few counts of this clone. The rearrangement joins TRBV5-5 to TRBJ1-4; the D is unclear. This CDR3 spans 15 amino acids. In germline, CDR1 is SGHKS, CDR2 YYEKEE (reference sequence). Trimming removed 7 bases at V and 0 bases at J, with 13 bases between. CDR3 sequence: CASPAPESTNEKLFF. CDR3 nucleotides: TGTGCCAGCCCCGCACCGGAGTCAACTAATGAAAAACTGTTTTTT.

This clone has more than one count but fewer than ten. The CDR3, as DNA: TGTGCCAGCAGCCAAAGTGTCGGGACAGGGTATGGCTACACCTTC. It is translated as CASSQSVGTGYGYTF. This chain links TRBV7-3 with TRBJ1-2; 9 bases align to TRBD1. With 5 bases clipped from V and 5 bases from J, the junction kept 9 bases outside the gene matches. Germline V CDR1 and CDR2: SGHTA, FQGTGA. The CDR3 runs 15 residues.

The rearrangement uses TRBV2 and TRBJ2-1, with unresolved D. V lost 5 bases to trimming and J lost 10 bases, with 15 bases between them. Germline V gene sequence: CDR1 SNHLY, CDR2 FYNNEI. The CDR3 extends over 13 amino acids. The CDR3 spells CASSLTQIGEQFF. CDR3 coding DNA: TGTGCCAGCAGTCTGACCCAGATCGGGGAGCAGTTCTTC. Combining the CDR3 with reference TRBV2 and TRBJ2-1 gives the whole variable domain EPEVTQTPSHQVTQMGQEVILRCVPISNHLYFYWYRQILGQKVEFLVSFYNNEISEKSEIFDDQFSVERPDGSNFTLKIRSTKLEDSAMYFCASSLTQIGEQFFGPGTRLTVL.

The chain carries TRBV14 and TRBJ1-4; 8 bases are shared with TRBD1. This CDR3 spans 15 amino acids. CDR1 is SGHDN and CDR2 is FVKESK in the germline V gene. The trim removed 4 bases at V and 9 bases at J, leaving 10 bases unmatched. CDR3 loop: CASSPQAGGMQKLFF. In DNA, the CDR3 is TGTGCCAGCAGCCCGCAGGCAGGGGGCATGCAAAAACTGTTTTTT.

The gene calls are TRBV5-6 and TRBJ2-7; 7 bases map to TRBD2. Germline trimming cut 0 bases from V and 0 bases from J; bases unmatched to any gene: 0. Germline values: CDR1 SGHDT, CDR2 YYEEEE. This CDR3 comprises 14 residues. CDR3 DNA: TGTGCCAGCAGCTTGGGCGGGAGCTCCTACGAGCAGTACTTC. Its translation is CASSLGGSSYEQYF.

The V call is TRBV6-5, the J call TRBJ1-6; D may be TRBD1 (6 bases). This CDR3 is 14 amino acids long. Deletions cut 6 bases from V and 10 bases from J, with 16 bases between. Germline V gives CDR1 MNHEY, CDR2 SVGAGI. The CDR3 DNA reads TGTGCCAGCAGACAAGGGGGTAGGGCGTCACCCCTCCACTTT. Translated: CASRQGGRASPLHF.

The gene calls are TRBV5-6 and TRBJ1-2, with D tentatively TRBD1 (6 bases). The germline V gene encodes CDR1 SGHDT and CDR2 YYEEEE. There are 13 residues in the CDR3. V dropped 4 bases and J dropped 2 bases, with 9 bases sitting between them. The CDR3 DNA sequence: TGTGCCAGCAGCAACGGACAGAACTATGGCTACACCTTC. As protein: CASSNGQNYGYTF. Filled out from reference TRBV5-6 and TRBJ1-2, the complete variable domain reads DAGVTQSPTHLIKTRGQQVTLRCSPKSGHDTVSWYQQALGQGPQFIFQYYEEEERQRGNFPDRFSGHQFPNYSSELNVNALLLGDSALYLCASSNGQNYGYTFGSGTRLTVV.

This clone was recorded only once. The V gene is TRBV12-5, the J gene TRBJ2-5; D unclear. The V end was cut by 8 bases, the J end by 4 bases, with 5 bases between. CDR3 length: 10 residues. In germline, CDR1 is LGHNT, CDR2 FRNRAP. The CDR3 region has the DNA TGTGCTAGTTCGGGAGAGACCCAGTACTTC. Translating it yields CASSGETQYF. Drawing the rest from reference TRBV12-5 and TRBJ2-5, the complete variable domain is DARVTQTPRHKVTEMGQEVTMRCQPILGHNTVFWYRQTMMQGLELLAYFRNRAPLDDSGMPKDRFSAEMPDATLATLKIQPSEPRDSAVYFCASSGETQYFGPGTRLLVL.

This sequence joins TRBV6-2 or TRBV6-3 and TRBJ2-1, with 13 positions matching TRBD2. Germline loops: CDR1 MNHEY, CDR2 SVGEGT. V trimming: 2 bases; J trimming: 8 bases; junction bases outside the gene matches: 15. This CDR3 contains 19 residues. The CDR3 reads CASSYPAYKLAGGVDEQFF. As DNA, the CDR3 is TGTGCCAGCAGTTACCCAGCTTACAAACTAGCGGGAGGGGTCGATGAGCAGTTCTTC.

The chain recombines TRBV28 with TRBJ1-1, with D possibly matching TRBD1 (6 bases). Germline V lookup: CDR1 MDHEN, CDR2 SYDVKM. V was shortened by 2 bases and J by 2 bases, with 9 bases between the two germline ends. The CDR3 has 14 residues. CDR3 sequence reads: CASSLRGTNTEAFF. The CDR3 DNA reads TGTGCCAGCAGTTTAAGGGGGACCAACACTGAAGCTTTCTTT.

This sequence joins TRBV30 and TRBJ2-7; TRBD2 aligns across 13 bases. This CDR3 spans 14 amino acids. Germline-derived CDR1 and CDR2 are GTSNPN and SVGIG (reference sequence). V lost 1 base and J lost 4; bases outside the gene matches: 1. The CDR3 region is CAWSAGLAGYEQYF. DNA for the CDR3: TGTGCCTGGAGTGCGGGACTAGCGGGATACGAGCAGTACTTC.

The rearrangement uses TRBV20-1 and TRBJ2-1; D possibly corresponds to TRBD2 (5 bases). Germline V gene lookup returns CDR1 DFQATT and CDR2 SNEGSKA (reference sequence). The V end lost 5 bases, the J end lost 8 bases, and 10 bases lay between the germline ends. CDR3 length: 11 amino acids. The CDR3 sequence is CSALRRDEQFF. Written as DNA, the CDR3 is TGCAGTGCTTTGAGGCGGGATGAGCAGTTCTTC.

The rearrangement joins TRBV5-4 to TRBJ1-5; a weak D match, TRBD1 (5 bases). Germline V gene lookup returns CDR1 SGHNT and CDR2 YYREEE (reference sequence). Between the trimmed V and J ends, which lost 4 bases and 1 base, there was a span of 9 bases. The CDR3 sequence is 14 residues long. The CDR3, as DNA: TGTGCCAGCAGCGATGACAGAAGCAATCAGCCCCAGCATTTT. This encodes CASSDDRSNQPQHF.

The CDR3 reads CAWSRDFNYGYTF. CDR3 bases: TGTGCCTGGAGTCGGGACTTTAACTATGGCTACACCTTC. The V and J genes are TRBV30 and TRBJ1-2; a weak D match, TRBD1 (5 bases). This CDR3 region has 13 residues. Trimming stripped 2 bases from V and 1 base from J, with 8 bases between. The germline CDR1 and CDR2 sequences are GTSNPN and SVGIG (reference sequence).

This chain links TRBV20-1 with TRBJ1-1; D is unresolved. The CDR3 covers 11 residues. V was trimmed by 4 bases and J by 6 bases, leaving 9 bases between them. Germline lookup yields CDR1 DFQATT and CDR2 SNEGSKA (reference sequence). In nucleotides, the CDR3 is TGCAGTGCTAATCGTCGGGCTGAAGCTTTCTTT. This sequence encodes CSANRRAEAFF.

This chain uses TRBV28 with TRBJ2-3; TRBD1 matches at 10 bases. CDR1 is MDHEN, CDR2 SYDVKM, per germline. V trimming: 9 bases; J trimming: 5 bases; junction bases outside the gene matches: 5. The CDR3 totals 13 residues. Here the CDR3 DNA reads TGTGCCAGTCGACAGGGGGCGTTAGATACGCAGTATTTT. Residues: CASRQGALDTQYF.

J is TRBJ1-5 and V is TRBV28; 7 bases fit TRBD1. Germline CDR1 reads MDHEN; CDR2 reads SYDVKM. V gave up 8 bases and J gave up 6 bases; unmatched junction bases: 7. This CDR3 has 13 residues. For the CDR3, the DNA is TGTGCCAGCCGGACAGGAGGAAGTCAGCCCCAGCATTTT. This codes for CASRTGGSQPQHF.

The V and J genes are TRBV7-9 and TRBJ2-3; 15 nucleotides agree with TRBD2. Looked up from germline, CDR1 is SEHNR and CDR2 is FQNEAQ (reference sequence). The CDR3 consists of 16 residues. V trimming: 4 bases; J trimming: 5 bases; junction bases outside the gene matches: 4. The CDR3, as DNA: TGTGCCAGCAGCTCTGGGACTAGCGGGAGGAAAGATACGCAGTATTTT. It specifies CASSSGTSGRKDTQYF.